This T cell receptor beta chain was obtained from a study of OX40 agonist ivuxolimab in advanced cancers. Overall study context: Ivuxolimab, an agonistic anti-OX40 (CD134) antibody, was given to patients. Overall study results and limits: In a subset of nonresponders, normalized T-cell clonal expansion was also low. Expanded clones were, on average, more numerous in CD8+ T cells than in CD4+.

The V gene end was trimmed by 3 bases and the J gene end by 0 bases; junction bases not matched to a gene: 1. From germline, CDR1 is MRHNA and CDR2 SNTAGT. The CDR3 extends over 15 amino acids. Concerning this clone: What it binds is unknown.

Produced via immunoSEQ multiplex PCR; TCRdb's table is partial and in-frame only. The profile shows about 58,000 clones, roughly 77% of them singletons. Source: CD4+ or CD8+ T cells sorted from blood, taken in a trial of the OX40 agonist ivuxolimab. The rearrangement links TRBV6-4 to TRBJ2-3; TRBD2 aligns across 9 bases. The TCR was taken from an adult with an advanced solid tumor such as melanoma, head and neck, liver or kidney cancer. CDR3 region: CASSERGGSTDTQYF. CDR3 coding DNA: TGTGCCAGCAGTGAGCGGGGGGGCAGCACAGATACGCAGTATTTT.